This TCR beta chain was profiled in a study of T cell clones after liver transplantation. Whole-study context: Post-transplant blood was tracked for graft-donor-reactive T cell clones identified in a pre-transplant mixed lymphocyte reaction.

This CDR3 contains 12 residues. V lost 6 bases and J 2 bases, leaving 10 bases between the germline ends. CDR1 SQVTM and CDR2 ANQGSEA come from the germline V gene. Produced via immunoSEQ multiplex PCR; TCRdb's table is partial and in-frame only. Among nearly 45,000 clones, about 86% were seen once, and the ten largest hold more than 2%. The sequencing used CD4+ T cells from blood, collected 24 months after liver transplant. The clonotype comes from a human patient who received a liver transplant. The graft donor may have given rise to some T cells. The chain joins TRBV29-1 to TRBJ1-1; D unclear. The CDR3 region is CSVWLGNTEAFF. The CDR3 DNA sequence: TGCAGCGTCTGGCTCGGTAACACTGAAGCTTTCTTT.